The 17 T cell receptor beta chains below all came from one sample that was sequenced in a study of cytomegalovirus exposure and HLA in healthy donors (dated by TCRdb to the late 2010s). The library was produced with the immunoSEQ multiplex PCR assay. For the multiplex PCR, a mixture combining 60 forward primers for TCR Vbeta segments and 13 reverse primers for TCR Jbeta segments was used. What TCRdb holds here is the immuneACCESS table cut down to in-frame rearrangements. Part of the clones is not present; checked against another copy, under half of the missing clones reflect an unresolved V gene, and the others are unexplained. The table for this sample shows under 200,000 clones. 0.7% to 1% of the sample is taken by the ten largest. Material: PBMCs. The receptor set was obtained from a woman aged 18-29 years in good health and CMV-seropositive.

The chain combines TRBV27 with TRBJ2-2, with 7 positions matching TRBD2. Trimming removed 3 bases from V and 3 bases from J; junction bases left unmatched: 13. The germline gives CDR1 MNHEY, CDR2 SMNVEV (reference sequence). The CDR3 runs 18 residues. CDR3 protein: CASSLIHSSGTYTGELFF. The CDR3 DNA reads TGTGCCAGCAGTTTGATTCACTCTAGCGGAACTTACACCGGGGAGCTGTTTTTT.

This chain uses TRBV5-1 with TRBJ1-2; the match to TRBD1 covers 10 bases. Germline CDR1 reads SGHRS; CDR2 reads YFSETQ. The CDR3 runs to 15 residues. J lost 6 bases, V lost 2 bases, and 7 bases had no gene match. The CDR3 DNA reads TGCGCCAGCAGCTTAGTCGACAGGGGGCCGAATGGCTACACCTTC. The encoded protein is CASSLVDRGPNGYTF.

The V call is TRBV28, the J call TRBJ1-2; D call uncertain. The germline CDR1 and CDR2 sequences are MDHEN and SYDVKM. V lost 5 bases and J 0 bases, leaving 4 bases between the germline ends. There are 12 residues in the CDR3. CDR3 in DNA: TGTGCCAGCAGTCCCTCTAACTATGGCTACACCTTC. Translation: CASSPSNYGYTF.

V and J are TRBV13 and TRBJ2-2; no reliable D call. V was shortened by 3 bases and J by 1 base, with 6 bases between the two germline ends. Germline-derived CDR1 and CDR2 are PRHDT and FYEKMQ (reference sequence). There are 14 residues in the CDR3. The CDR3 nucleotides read TGTGCCAGCAGCTTCGGCGGGAACACCGGGGAGCTGTTTTTT. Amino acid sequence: CASSFGGNTGELFF.

CDR3 protein: CASSLGGSGEETQYF. CDR3 DNA sequence: TGTGCCAGCAGCCTCGGGGGGAGCGGGGAAGAGACCCAGTACTTC. This chain connects TRBV7-7 to TRBJ2-5; 7 nucleotides line up with TRBD2. Trimming cost V 5 bases and J 3 bases; bases outside gene matches: 9. The length of the CDR3 is 15 residues. Per germline, CDR1 SSHAT and CDR2 FNYEAQ (reference sequence).

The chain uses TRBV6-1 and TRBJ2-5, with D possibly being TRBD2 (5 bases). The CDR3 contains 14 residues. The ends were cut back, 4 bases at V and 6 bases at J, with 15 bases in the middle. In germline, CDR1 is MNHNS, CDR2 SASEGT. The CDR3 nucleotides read TGTGCCAGCAGTGGAACCCAGGAGGCGAAGACCCAGTACTTC. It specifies CASSGTQEAKTQYF.

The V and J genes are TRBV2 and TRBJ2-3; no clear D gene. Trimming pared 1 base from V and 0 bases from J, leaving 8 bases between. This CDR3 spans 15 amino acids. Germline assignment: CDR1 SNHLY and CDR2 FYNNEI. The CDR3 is CASSEELESTDTQYF. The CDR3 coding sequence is TGTGCCAGCAGTGAAGAACTCGAAAGCACAGATACGCAGTATTTT.

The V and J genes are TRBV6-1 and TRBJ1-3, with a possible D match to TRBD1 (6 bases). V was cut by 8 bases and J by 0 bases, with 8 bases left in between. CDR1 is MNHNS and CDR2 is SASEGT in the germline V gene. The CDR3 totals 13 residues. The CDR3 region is CASEDSSGNTIYF. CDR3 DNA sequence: TGTGCCAGCGAGGACAGCTCTGGAAACACCATATATTTT.

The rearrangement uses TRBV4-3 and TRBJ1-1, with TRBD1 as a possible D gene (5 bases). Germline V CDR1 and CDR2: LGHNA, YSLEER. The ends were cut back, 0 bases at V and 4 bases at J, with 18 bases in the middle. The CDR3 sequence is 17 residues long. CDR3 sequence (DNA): TGCGCCAGCAGCCAAGATTGGGGAGGGGACTTAGTCACTGAAGCTTTCTTT. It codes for CASSQDWGGDLVTEAFF.

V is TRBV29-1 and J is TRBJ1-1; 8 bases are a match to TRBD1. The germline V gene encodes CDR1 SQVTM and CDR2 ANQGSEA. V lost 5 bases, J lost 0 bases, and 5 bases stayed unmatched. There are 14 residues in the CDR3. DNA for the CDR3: TGCAGCGTTAAACCGGGACAGGTGAACACTGAAGCTTTCTTT. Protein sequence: CSVKPGQVNTEAFF.

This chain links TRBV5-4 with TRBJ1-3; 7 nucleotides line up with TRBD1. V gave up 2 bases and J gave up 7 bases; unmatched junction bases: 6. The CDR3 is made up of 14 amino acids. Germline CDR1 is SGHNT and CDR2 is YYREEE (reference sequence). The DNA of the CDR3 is TGTGCCAGCAGCTTACCAGGGGGACTGAACACCATATATTTT. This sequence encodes CASSLPGGLNTIYF. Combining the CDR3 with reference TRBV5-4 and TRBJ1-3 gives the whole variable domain ETGVTQSPTHLIKTRGQQVTLRCSSQSGHNTVSWYQQALGQGPQFIFQYYREEENGRGNFPPRFSGLQFPNYSSELNVNALELDDSALYLCASSLPGGLNTIYFGEGSWLTVV.

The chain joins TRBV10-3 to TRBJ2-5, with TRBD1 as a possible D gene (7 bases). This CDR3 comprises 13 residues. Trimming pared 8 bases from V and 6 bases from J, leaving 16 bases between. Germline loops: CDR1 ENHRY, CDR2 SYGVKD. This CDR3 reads CAILGGGIKTQYF. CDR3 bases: TGTGCCATCCTAGGGGGCGGGATCAAGACCCAGTACTTC.

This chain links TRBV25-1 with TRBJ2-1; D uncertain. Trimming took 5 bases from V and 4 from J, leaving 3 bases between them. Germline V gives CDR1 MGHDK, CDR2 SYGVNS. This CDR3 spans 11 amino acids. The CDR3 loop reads CASSQYNEQFF. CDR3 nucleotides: TGTGCCAGCAGTCAGTACAATGAGCAGTTCTTC.

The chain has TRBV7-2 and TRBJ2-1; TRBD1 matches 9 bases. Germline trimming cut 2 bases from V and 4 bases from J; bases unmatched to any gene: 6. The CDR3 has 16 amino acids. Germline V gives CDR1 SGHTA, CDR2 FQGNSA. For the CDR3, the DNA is TGTGCCAGCAGCTTAATTGGACAGGGGTGGTACAATGAGCAGTTCTTC. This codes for CASSLIGQGWYNEQFF.

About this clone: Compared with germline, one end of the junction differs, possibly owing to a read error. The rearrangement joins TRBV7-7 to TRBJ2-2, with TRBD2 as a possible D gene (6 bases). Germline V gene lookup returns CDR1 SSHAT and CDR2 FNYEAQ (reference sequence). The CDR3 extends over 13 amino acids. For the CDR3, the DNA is TGTGCTAGCAGCTTAGCGCGGGGCGGGGAGCTGTTTTTT. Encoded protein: CASSLARGGELFF.

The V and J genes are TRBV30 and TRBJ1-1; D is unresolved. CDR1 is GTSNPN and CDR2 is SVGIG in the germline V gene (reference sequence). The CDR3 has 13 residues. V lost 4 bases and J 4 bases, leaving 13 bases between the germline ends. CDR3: CAWKSSGFTEAFF. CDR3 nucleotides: TGTGCCTGGAAGTCATCCGGGTTCACTGAAGCTTTCTTT.

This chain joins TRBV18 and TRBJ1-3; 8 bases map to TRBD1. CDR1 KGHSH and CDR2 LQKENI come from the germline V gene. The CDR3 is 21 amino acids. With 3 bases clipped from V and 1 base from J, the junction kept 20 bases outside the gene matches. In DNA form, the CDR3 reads TGTGCCAGCTCACCTACTTCGAGCCTCGGGCAGGGGGCGCTTTCTGGAAACACCATATATTTT. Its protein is CASSPTSSLGQGALSGNTIYF.